The table lists the clone carrying this T cell receptor beta chain with a few counts. Antigen unknown. Relative to the germline gene, one junction end is altered; a read error may explain this. TCRdb itself ran the 5' RACE reads through MiXCR, one entry per CDR3 protein. The table records about 790,000 distinct CDR3 sequences, roughly 20% of them present only once. Donors were all healthy Caucasians. CDR1 and CDR2 (germline): SEHNR, FQNEAQ (reference sequence). The CDR3 runs 13 residues. The data originate from a study of identical twins. General study findings and limits: Models underestimated out-of-frame TCR alpha sharing in monozygotic twins.

These records were also assigned to another study, of T cells expressing NK-cell markers. As that report states: Dominant NKG2C+ clonotype frequencies of roughly 1.0-7.0% of CD8+ T cells were measured in over 5 donors.

This TCR came from a young woman in good health. Sequencing was done on a sample of PBMCs. The chain employs TRBV7-9 and TRBJ1-1; D ambiguous. In DNA form, the CDR3 reads TGTGCCTGCAGCTTAGCGCTGAACACTGAAGCTTTCTTT. It translates to CACSLALNTEAFF.